Listed below are T cell receptor beta chains from one sample, sequenced in a study of OX40 agonist ivuxolimab in advanced cancers. Profiling relied on immunoSEQ multiplex PCR, and the TCRdb table lists in-frame clones only, not all of them. The sample has more than 100,000 clones; around nine tenths are singletons. The starting material was CD4+ or CD8+ T cells sorted from blood, obtained in a trial of the OX40 agonist ivuxolimab. Receptors were obtained from an adult with an advanced solid tumor such as melanoma, head and neck, liver or kidney cancer. Both conserved end residues are part of each CDR3. D genes are given only for firm matches.

D: TRBD1
V: TRBV7-8
J: TRBJ1-5
CDR3: CASSMDRSNQPQHF

D: TRBD1
V: TRBV30
J: TRBJ1-1
CDR3: CAWSLSDRGAFF

D: .
V: TRBV5-6
J: TRBJ1-2
CDR3: CASSLAGGQGYTF

D: .
V: TRBV20-1
J: TRBJ1-2
CDR3: CSARQGGGYTF

D: TRBD2
V: TRBV28
J: TRBJ2-2
CDR3: CASSYLALAGAGELFF

D: TRBD2
V: TRBV11-1
J: TRBJ2-7
CDR3: CASSSSWREDYEQYF

D: .
V: TRBV19
J: TRBJ2-7
CDR3: CASSRQFSYEQYF

D: .
V: TRBV19
J: TRBJ2-3
CDR3: CATKGGYTDTQYF

D: TRBD2
V: TRBV10-2
J: TRBJ2-1
CDR3: CASRLAGAGYNEQFF

D: .
V: TRBV2
J: TRBJ1-1
CDR3: CASRVRAMNTEAFF

D: .
V: TRBV7-2
J: TRBJ1-1
CDR3: CASSLSGRWPEAFF

D: .
V: TRBV6-5
J: TRBJ1-2
CDR3: CASSSAGDYGYTF

D: TRBD1
V: TRBV28
J: TRBJ1-4
CDR3: CASSPNQGVINEKLFF

D: TRBD2
V: TRBV7-2
J: TRBJ2-3
CDR3: CASSYGTSGLGADTQYF

D: TRBD2
V: TRBV6-1
J: TRBJ2-5
CDR3: CASSGSGSGETQYF

D: .
V: TRBV18
J: TRBJ1-5
CDR3: CASSPSSSGDQPQHF

D: TRBD1
V: TRBV5-8
J: TRBJ1-2
CDR3: CASSYRDRAGYTF

D: .
V: TRBV7-6
J: TRBJ1-4
CDR3: CASSSSREKLFF

D: TRBD1
V: TRBV18
J: TRBJ1-5
CDR3: CASSPPGQGNQPQHF

D: TRBD2
V: TRBV6-1
J: TRBJ2-3
CDR3: CASRGGTSGPNTQYF

D: TRBD1
V: TRBV7-2
J: TRBJ1-5
CDR3: CASSSWTGDQPQHF

D: .
V: TRBV11-2
J: TRBJ2-5
CDR3: CASSSHRQETQYF

D: .
V: TRBV19
J: TRBJ1-4
CDR3: CASNELQAVNEKLFF

D: .
V: TRBV4-3
J: TRBJ1-3
CDR3: CASSQGLLKGGTNTIYF

D: .
V: TRBV5-1
J: TRBJ1-1
CDR3: CASSVDEDRPPGFF

D: .
V: TRBV7-9
J: TRBJ1-3
CDR3: CASSRLGSGNTIYF

D: .
V: TRBV5-4
J: TRBJ1-5
CDR3: CASSLGPGANQPQHF

D: TRBD2
V: TRBV18
J: TRBJ2-2
CDR3: CASSQGLATNTGELFF

D: TRBD1
V: TRBV2
J: TRBJ1-4
CDR3: CASTRRLGTGDEKLFF

D: TRBD1
V: TRBV29-1
J: TRBJ1-1
CDR3: CSAGGQMNTEAFF

D: .
V: TRBV6-1
J: TRBJ1-5
CDR3: CASTGQFNQPQHF

D: .
V: TRBV5-4
J: TRBJ2-4
CDR3: CASSFRGVNVAKNIQYF

D: TRBD2
V: TRBV6-4
J: TRBJ2-1
CDR3: CASSDSGTRPYNEQFF

D: TRBD2
V: TRBV15
J: TRBJ2-7
CDR3: CATSRDGGLAPYEQYF

D: TRBD1
V: TRBV7-3
J: TRBJ1-1
CDR3: CASSPQGVDEAFF

D: .
V: TRBV6-4
J: TRBJ1-5
CDR3: CASSDSTKSSNQPQHF

D: TRBD1
V: TRBV27
J: TRBJ1-5
CDR3: CASRPQGGINQPQHF

D: .
V: TRBV4-1
J: TRBJ2-7
CDR3: CASSQADGNTYEQYF

D: .
V: TRBV28
J: TRBJ1-2
CDR3: CASSLGRGWYGYTF

D: .
V: TRBV7-2
J: TRBJ2-5
CDR3: CASSTSTQQETQYF

D: TRBD2
V: TRBV7-2
J: TRBJ2-7
CDR3: CASSSTRLAGERYEQYF

D: .
V: TRBV29-1
J: TRBJ1-4
CDR3: CSVIQGEKLFF

D: .
V: TRBV9
J: TRBJ1-3
CDR3: CASSPRSYSGNTIYF

D: TRBD1
V: TRBV29-1
J: TRBJ2-1
CDR3: CSVEGARDSLAREQFF

D: .
V: TRBV28
J: TRBJ1-1
CDR3: CASSRREGTEAFF

D: TRBD1
V: TRBV11-3
J: TRBJ1-4
CDR3: CASSPVLGGNEKLFF

D: TRBD2
V: TRBV27
J: TRBJ2-7
CDR3: CASGKISGRVYEQYF

D: .
V: TRBV7-2
J: TRBJ2-6
CDR3: CASSRSTGSGANVLTF

D: TRBD2
V: TRBV5-1
J: TRBJ2-5
CDR3: CASMPQPGGPPETQYF

D: TRBD1
V: TRBV27
J: TRBJ1-2
CDR3: CASSYGTGGYGYTF

D: .
V: TRBV5-6
J: TRBJ1-5
CDR3: CASSYRDQPQHF

D: .
V: TRBV28
J: TRBJ2-2
CDR3: CASSQRTGWSGELFF

D: TRBD1
V: TRBV4-2
J: TRBJ1-5
CDR3: CASSQDRGRQPQHF